The source of this TCR beta chain is a study of beta chain features in type 1 diabetes. General study results and limits: VDJ junctions in type 1 diabetes patients carried more deletions and fewer insertions. Amplification by PCR could prefer shorter templates, with the same effect in patients and controls.

A single count supports this clone. The antigen remains unidentified. Trimming removed 2 bases from V and 6 bases from J, with 13 bases in between. Germline assignment: CDR1 SGHRS and CDR2 YFSETQ. The CDR3 contains 14 residues. The investigators reverse transcribed all of the isolated RNA, so they sequenced expressed TCRB transcripts. TCRdb keeps only in-frame clones here, not all; method: immunoSEQ multiplex PCR. Here the sample spans 250,000 or so clones, under 70% being singletons. This sequence joins TRBV5-1 and TRBJ2-3, with no clear D. The clonotype was recovered from a young man in good health. Sequenced sample: naive CD4+ T cells from blood. The CDR3 nucleotides read TGCGCCAGCAGCTTAGGTGACTCGTTGGATACGCAGTATTTT. Translation gives CASSLGDSLDTQYF. Full variable domain (missing parts from reference TRBV5-1 and TRBJ2-3): KAGVTQTPRYLIKTRGQQVTLSCSPISGHRSVSWYQQTPGQGLQFLFEYFSETQRNKGNFPGRFSGRQFSNSRSEMNVSTLELGDSALYLCASSLGDSLDTQYFGPGTRLTVL.